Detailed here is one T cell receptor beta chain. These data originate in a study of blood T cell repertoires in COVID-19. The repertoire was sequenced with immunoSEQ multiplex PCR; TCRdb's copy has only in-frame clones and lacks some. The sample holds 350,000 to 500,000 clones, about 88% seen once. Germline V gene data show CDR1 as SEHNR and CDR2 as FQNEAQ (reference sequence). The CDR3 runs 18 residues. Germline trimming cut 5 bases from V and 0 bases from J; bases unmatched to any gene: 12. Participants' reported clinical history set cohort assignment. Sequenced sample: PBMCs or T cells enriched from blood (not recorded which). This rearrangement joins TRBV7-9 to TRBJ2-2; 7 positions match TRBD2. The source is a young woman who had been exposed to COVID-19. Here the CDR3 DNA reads TGTGCCAGCAGCCGAGGAAGACTAGCTGTTACGAACACCGGGGAGCTGTTTTTT. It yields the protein CASSRGRLAVTNTGELFF.